The following is a T cell receptor beta chain sequence with its context. Its antigen is as yet unknown. These data originate in a study of T cell repertoires in cytomegalovirus infection. Study-wide context: HLA-C-restricted CMV epitopes, recently identified, and well-studied HLA-B-restricted ones were used by the study.

TCRdb passed the reads through MiXCR, listing each CDR3 protein once. The sample has around 310,000 distinct CDR3 sequences; almost 30% are singletons. The sample consisted of cultured PBMCs, taken from culture after CMV antigen stimulation. This receptor was identified in a human donor in good health (CMV status not recorded). Some clones in this sample may be carry-over from other donors' samples.

The CDR3 is CASSLEGDRGSRRGTEAFF. For the CDR3, the DNA is TGTGCCAGCAGCTTAGAAGGGGACCGGGGAAGCAGACGAGGCACTGAAGCTTTCTTT. The V gene is TRBV11-2, the J gene TRBJ1-1, with D perhaps TRBD1 (5 bases). The V end lost 0 bases, the J end lost 4 bases, and 24 bases lay between the germline ends. Germline CDR1 is SGHAT and CDR2 is FQNNGV. The CDR3 loop spans 19 amino acids.